This T cell receptor (beta chain) was recovered during a study of shared clonotypes between healthy human individuals. The wider study: Each donor's CD4 naive and CD4 memory cells filled three plates apiece, CD8 naive two, and CD8 memory one. Study-wide points: The study found lower generation probabilities in non-shared clonotypes than in those shared by all four donors. Naive subsets tended to show greater estimated richness than memory subsets.

From CD4+ cells came CD45RA+ naive and CD45RA-negative memory subsets. Generated by immunoSEQ multiplex PCR, the TCRdb table keeps only in-frame clones and is missing some. The sample contains about 1.1 million clones, approximately 77% of which appear only once. In the case of this clone: Its antigen remains unidentified. Other DNA sequences from this sample encode an identical CDR3 as well.

Germline loops: CDR1 SNHLY, CDR2 FYNNEI. CDR3 length equals 13 residues. The V gene lost 3 bases and the J gene lost 5 bases, with 10 bases spanning the gap. This chain connects TRBV2 to TRBJ1-1, with D possibly TRBD1 on 6 matching bases. Sequencing was done on a sample of memory CD4+ T cells from PBMCs. Described subset: CD45RA-negative fraction. The origin of this receptor is a man younger than 30 in good health. Some clones in this sample may be carry-over from other donors' samples. The DNA of the CDR3 is TGTGCCAGCAGTGAGGGAAGGGGGACTGAAGCTTTCTTT. Protein product: CASSEGRGTEAFF.